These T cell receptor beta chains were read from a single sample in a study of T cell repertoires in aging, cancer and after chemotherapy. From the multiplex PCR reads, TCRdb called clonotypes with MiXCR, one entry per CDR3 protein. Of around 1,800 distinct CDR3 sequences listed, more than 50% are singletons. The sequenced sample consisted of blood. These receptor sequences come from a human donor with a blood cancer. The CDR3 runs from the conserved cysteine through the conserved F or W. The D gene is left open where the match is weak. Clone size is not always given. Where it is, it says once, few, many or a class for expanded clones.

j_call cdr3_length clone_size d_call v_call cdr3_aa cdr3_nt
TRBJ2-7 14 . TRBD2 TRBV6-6 CASRASGGSYEQYF TGTGCCAGCAGGGCTAGCGGGGGCTCCTACGAGCAGTACTTC
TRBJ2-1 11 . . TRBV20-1 CSAAPLNEQFF TGCAGTGCTGCACCCTTGAATGAGCAGTTCTTC
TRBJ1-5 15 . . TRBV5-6 CASSSSQNSNQPQHF TGTGCCAGCAGCTCTTCCCAGAATAGCAATCAGCCCCAGCATTTT
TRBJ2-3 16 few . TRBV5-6 CASSLLATQSTDTQYF TGTGCCAGCAGCTTGTTAGCGACCCAGAGCACAGATACGCAGTATTTT
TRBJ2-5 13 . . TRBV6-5 CASSQTRLETQYF TGTGCCAGCAGTCAGACTAGACTGGAGACCCAGTACTTC
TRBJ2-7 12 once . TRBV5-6 CATSIGKYEQYF TGTGCCACCTCCATCGGGAAGTACGAGCAGTACTTC
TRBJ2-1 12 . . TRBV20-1 CSARGTTIEQFF TGCAGTGCTAGGGGGACCACGATTGAGCAGTTCTTC
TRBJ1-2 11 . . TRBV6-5 CASSSTYGYTF TGTGCCAGCAGTTCAACGTATGGCTACACCTTC
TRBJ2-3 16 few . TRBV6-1 CASSEVRGLGTDTQYF TGTGCCAGCAGTGAAGTGAGGGGGTTGGGCACAGATACGCAGTATTTT
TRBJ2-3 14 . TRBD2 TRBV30 CAWWLGGSTDTKYF TGTGCCTGGTGGTTGGGAGGGTCGACAGATACGAAGTATTTT
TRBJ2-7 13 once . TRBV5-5 CASSYRDSGAVYF TGTGCCAGCAGTTACCGGGACTCTGGAGCAGTGTACTTC
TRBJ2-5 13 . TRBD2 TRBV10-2 CASSGGARETQYF TGCGCCAGCAGCGGGGGGGCCAGGGAGACCCAGTACTTC
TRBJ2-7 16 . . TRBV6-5 CASSFGQDQLGNEQYF TGTGCCAGCAGTTTCGGACAAGATCAGCTGGGGAACGAGCAGTACTTC
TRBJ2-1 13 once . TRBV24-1 CATRKPSGNEQFF TGTGCCACCAGGAAGCCAAGCGGCAATGAGCAGTTCTTC
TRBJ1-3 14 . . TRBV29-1 CSVGLGASVNTIYF TGCAGCGTCGGTCTGGGGGCCTCTGTAAACACCATATATTTT
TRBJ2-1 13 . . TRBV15 CATSRLAANEQFF TGTGCCACCAGCAGATTAGCGGCTAATGAGCAGTTCTTC
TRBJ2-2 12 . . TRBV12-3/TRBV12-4 CASRSLRGELFF TGTGCCAGCAGGTCTCTAAGGGGGGAGCTGTTTTTT
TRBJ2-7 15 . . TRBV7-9 CASSSGDGNSYEQYF TGTGCCAGCAGCTCGGGGGACGGCAACTCCTACGAGCAGTACTTC
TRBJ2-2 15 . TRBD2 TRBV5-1 CASSPGLDGTGELFF TGTGCCAGCAGCCCAGGACTAGACGGAACCGGGGAGCTGTTTTTT
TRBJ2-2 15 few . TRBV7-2 CASSPRRVEAGELFF TGTGCCAGCAGCCCTCGGAGGGTAGAGGCCGGGGAGCTGTTTTTT
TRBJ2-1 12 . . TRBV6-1 CASSLQGTEQFF TGTGCCAGCAGTCTACAGGGTACTGAGCAGTTCTTC
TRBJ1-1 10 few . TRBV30 CACSEGGAFF TGTGCCTGTTCTGAGGGGGGGGCTTTCTTT
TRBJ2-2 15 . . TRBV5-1 CASSPSQQDTGELFF TGCGCCAGCAGTCCAAGCCAACAGGACACCGGGGAGCTGTTTTTT
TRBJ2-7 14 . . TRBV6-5 CASTPLTITYEQYF TGTGCCAGCACCCCCTTAACAATTACCTACGAGCAGTACTTC
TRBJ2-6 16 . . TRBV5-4 CASSLDSGYGANVLTF TGTGCCAGCAGCTTGGACAGCGGCTATGGGGCCAACGTCCTGACTTTC
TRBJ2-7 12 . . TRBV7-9 CASSSSGYEQYF TGTGCCAGCAGCTCCTCGGGGTACGAGCAGTACTTC
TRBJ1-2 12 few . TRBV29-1 CSVDHSNYGYTF TGCAGCGTTGACCATTCGAACTATGGCTACACCTTC
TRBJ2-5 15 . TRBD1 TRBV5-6 CASSQRTGGLETQYF TGTGCCAGCAGCCAACGGACAGGGGGGCTTGAGACCCAGTACTTC
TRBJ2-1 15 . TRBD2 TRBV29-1 CSVEVGTIRMNEQFF TGCAGCGTTGAAGTCGGGACTATCAGAATGAATGAGCAGTTCTTC